This entry concerns a single T cell receptor beta chain. Its antigen is still unknown. This CDR3 spans 13 amino acids. J gave up 8 bases and V 5 bases, and 8 bases lay outside the gene matches. The germline V gene encodes CDR1 SGHTA and CDR2 FQGTGA. These data belong to a study of T cell responses to AZD1222 COVID-19 vaccine. Broader study findings: Rises in breadth and depth of Spike-specific TCRs came after two AZD1222 doses.

The method was immunoSEQ multiplex PCR; TCRdb's version includes in-frame clones alone and lacks a portion of them. The sample contains about 190,000 clones, roughly 93% of which appear only once. This chain links TRBV7-3 with TRBJ1-2; 7 nucleotides align to TRBD1. This material consisted of peripheral blood, taken on day 0 of AZD1222 vaccination. This clonotype originated in an adult in good health. CDR3 region: CASSDNRGQGYTF. The CDR3 region has the DNA TGTGCCAGCAGCGATAACAGGGGACAGGGCTACACCTTC.